The 10 T cell receptor beta chains in this list originate from one sample, sequenced in a study of cytomegalovirus exposure and HLA in healthy donors (dated by TCRdb to 2016 to 2017). Library construction relied on the immunoSEQ multiplex PCR assay. A mixture of 60 forward primers for TCR Vbeta segments and 13 reverse primers for TCR Jbeta segments was used in the multiplex PCR. Held by TCRdb, this immuneACCESS table contains in-frame sequences only and omits some clones. Under half of the omission traces to an unresolved V gene where checked; the cause of the rest is unknown. The sample profile shows under 250,000 clones; over 70% of them were found once. Roughly 0.7% of the sample belongs to the ten largest clones. Sample: PBMCs. The receptor set was obtained from a boy between 2 and 15 years old in good health and CMV-seronegative.

The chain recombines TRBV7-9 with TRBJ2-5, with 10 bases fitting TRBD2. The V and J ends lost 5 bases and 4 bases, in that order; junction bases with no gene match: 16. The CDR3 runs to 18 residues. CDR1 is SEHNR, CDR2 FQNEAQ, per germline (reference sequence). CDR3 coding DNA: TGTGCCAGCAGCGAAGGGGTTAGGGCTAGCGGGAGTGGAGAGACCCAGTACTTC. As protein: CASSEGVRASGSGETQYF.

The chain couples TRBV18 to TRBJ2-7, with 10 positions matching TRBD1. CDR3 length: 15 residues. Trimming cost V 1 base and J 7 bases; bases outside gene matches: 7. CDR1 is KGHSH, CDR2 LQKENI, per germline. The CDR3 region has the DNA TGTGCCAGCTCACCACTTGGAGGGACAGGGGATGAGCAGTACTTC. This gives the protein CASSPLGGTGDEQYF.

As concerns this clone: At one end the junction does not follow the germline gene, possibly because of a read error. Other DNA sequences in the same sample also yield this CDR3. This chain connects TRBV9 to TRBJ1-2; no definite D call. The V gene's germline CDR1 is SGDLS and CDR2 YYNGEE. CDR3 size: 14 residues. This CDR3 reads CASSVGPENYGYTF. CDR3 nucleotides: TGCGCCAGCAGCGTAGGTCCGGAGAACTATGGCTACACCTTC.

The chain links TRBV30 to TRBJ2-7, with 10 bases that match TRBD2. Germline V CDR1 and CDR2: GTSNPN, SVGIG (reference sequence). Trimming took 4 bases from V and 1 from J; bases not matched to a gene: 4. The CDR3 has 14 residues. This CDR3 reads CAWKASGGSYEQYF. The CDR3 DNA reads TGTGCCTGGAAGGCTAGCGGGGGATCCTACGAGCAGTACTTC. Together with reference TRBV30 and TRBJ2-7, the CDR3 gives the full variable domain: SQTIHQWPATLVQPVGSPLSLECTVEGTSNPNLYWYRQAAGRGLQLLFYSVGIGQISSEVPQNLSASRPQDRQFILSSKKLLLSDSGFYLCAWKASGGSYEQYFGPGTRLTVT.

This chain uses TRBV13 with TRBJ1-1; D is unclear. V shed 2 bases and J shed 1 base, with 5 bases lying between them. The germline gives CDR1 PRHDT, CDR2 FYEKMQ (reference sequence). CDR3 length: 13 residues. Written as DNA, the CDR3 is TGTGCCAGCAGCTTAACGGGGAACACTGAAGCTTTCTTT. As protein: CASSLTGNTEAFF.

The rearrangement uses TRBV10-3 and TRBJ2-7; maybe TRBD2 (5 bases). Germline loops: CDR1 ENHRY, CDR2 SYGVKD. This CDR3 spans 13 amino acids. V lost 7 bases to trimming and J lost 2 bases, with 12 bases between them. CDR3 bases: TGTGCCATCAAGGACTCGCGCCCCTACGAGCAGTACTTC. Protein product: CAIKDSRPYEQYF.

The V and J genes are TRBV9 and TRBJ2-2; D might be TRBD1 (5 bases). V lost 2 bases, J lost 5 bases, and 13 bases lay in between. CDR3 length: 15 amino acids. Germline loops: CDR1 SGDLS, CDR2 YYNGEE. CDR3 DNA sequence: TGTGCCAGCAGCGTTGACGGACACCGAACCGGGGAGCTGTTTTTT. This translates into CASSVDGHRTGELFF.

This chain links TRBV5-6 with TRBJ1-6, with 7 bases identical to TRBD1. The CDR3 has 15 amino acids. The J segment lost 5 bases and the V segment lost 3 bases, leaving 5 bases of the junction unmatched. The germline V gene encodes CDR1 SGHDT and CDR2 YYEEEE. The CDR3: CASSWGTVNNSPLHF. CDR3 DNA: TGTGCCAGCAGCTGGGGGACAGTCAATAATTCACCCCTCCACTTT.

The V gene is TRBV6-1, the J gene TRBJ1-3; no reliable D call. With 5 bases removed from V and 1 base from J, the gap between germline ends came to 12 bases. The CDR3 consists of 15 residues. In germline, CDR1 is MNHNS, CDR2 SASEGT. The CDR3, as DNA: TGTGCCAGCAGTCCCGGGAGGGCTTCTGGAAACACCATATATTTT. Encoded protein: CASSPGRASGNTIYF.

The rearrangement uses TRBV5-1 and TRBJ1-1; D possibly corresponds to TRBD1 (6 bases). Germline V gene lookup returns CDR1 SGHRS and CDR2 YFSETQ. The CDR3 contains 15 residues. The V end was cut by 0 bases, the J end by 4 bases, with 13 bases between. The CDR3 sequence is CASSLVGRGGTEAFF. The CDR3 region has the DNA TGCGCCAGCAGCTTGGTGGGCCGAGGGGGCACTGAAGCTTTCTTT.